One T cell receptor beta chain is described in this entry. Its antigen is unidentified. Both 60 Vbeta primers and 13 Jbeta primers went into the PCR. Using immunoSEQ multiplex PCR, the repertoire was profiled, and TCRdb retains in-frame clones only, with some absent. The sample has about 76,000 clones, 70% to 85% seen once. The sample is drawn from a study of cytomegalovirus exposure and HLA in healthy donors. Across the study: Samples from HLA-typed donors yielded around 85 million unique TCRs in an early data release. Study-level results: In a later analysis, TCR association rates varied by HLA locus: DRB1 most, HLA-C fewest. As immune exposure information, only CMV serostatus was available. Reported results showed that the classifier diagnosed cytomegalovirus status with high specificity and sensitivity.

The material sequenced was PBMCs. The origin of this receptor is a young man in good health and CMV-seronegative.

The CDR3 here is CASSIRNEQFF. For the CDR3, the DNA is TGTGCCAGTAGTATCCGCAATGAGCAGTTCTTC. V gene TRBV19 combines with J gene TRBJ2-1; no firm D call. Germline assignment: CDR1 LNHDA and CDR2 SQIVND (reference sequence). CDR3 size: 11 residues. Trimming removed 3 bases at V and 6 bases at J, with 3 bases between.